The entry that follows covers one T cell receptor beta chain sequence. Its antigen remains unidentified. The data derive from a study of Ad26.COV2.S vaccination and SARS-CoV-2 variants. As for the study in general: Into the muscle, Ad26.COV2.S was dosed once or twice, 56 days apart.

The repertoire was sequenced with immunoSEQ multiplex PCR; TCRdb's copy has only in-frame clones and lacks some. Of about 680,000 clones listed, 89% are singletons. Germline lookup yields CDR1 MGHDK and CDR2 SYGVNS. This CDR3 is built from 12 residues. Trimming cost V 10 bases and J 0 bases, with 9 bases left between them. General study points: Total T cell responses, in the TCR breadth and depth analyses, may have been underestimated. Breadth measured for non-spike TCRs was similar across vaccine and placebo recipients.

As for treatment: some 20 received Ad26.COV2.S at low or high dose, single or two shots; several received placebo; per-sample allocation not given. Sampling took place 63 days after the first vaccine or placebo injection. Whoever gave the sample was an adult aged 18-55 years in Boston. The sequenced sample was peripheral blood, obtained in a trial of Ad26.COV2.S vaccine versus placebo. This receptor was identified in a person aged 18 to 59 who received the Ad26.COV2.S COVID-19 vaccine or a placebo. The chain is built from TRBV25-1 and TRBJ1-2, with a weak D call TRBD1 (5 bases). The CDR3 loop is CATQGPNYGYTF. The CDR3 nucleotides are TGTGCCACCCAGGGCCCTAACTATGGCTACACCTTC.